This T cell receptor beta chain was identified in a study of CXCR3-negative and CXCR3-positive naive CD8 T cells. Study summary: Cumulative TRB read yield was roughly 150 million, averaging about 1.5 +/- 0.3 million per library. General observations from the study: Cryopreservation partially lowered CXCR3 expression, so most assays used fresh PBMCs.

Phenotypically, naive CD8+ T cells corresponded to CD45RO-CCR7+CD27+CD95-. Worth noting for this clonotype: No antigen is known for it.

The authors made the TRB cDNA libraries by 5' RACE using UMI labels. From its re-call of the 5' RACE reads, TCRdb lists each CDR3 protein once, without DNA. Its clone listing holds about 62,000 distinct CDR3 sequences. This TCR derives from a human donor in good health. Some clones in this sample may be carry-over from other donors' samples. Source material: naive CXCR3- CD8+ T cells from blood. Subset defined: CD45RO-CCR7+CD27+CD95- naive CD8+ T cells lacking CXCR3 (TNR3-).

The CDR3 loop is CASSYKAGEGSQPQHF. The chain recombines TRBV6-2 or TRBV6-3 with TRBJ1-5. This CDR3 spans 16 amino acids. Germline V CDR1 and CDR2: MNHEY, SVGEGT.